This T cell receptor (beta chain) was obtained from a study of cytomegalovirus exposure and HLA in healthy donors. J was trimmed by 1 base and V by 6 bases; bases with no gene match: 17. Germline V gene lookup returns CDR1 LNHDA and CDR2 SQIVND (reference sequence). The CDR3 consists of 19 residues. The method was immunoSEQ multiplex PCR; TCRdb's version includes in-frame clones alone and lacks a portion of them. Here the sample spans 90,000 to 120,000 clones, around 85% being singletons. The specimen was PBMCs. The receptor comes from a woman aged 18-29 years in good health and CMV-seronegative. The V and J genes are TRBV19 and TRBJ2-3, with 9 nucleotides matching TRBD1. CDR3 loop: CASSARRDRALKGTDTQYF. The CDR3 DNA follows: TGTGCCAGTAGCGCGAGGAGGGACAGGGCACTCAAAGGCACAGATACGCAGTATTTT.